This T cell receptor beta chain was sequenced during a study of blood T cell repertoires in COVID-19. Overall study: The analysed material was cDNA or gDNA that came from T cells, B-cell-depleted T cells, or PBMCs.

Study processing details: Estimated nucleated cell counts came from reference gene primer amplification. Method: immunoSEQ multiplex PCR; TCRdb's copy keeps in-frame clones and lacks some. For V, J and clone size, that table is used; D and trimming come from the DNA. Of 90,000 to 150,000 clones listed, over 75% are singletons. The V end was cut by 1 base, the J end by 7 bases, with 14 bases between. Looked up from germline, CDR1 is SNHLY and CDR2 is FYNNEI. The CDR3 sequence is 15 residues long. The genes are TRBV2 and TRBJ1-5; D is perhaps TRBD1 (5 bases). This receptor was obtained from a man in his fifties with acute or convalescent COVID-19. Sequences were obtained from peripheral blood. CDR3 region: CASSEGVRVGQPQHF. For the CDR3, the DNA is TGTGCCAGCAGTGAAGGGGTCAGGGTGGGCCAGCCCCAGCATTTT. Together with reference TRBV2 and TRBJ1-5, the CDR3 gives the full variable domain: EPEVTQTPSHQVTQMGQEVILRCVPISNHLYFYWYRQILGQKVEFLVSFYNNEISEKSEIFDDQFSVERPDGSNFTLKIRSTKLEDSAMYFCASSEGVRVGQPQHFGDGTRLSIL.